This TCR beta chain was retrieved from a study of Graves' ophthalmopathy and Graves' hyperthyroidism. Overall study context: Peripheral blood samples were taken at initial diagnosis, before any treatment. Study-wide results and limits: Using a 13-signature model, the authors split ophthalmopathy from stable hyperthyroidism, with 85% to 90% sensitivity and roughly 83% specificity.

PBMCs came from less than 13 ml of fresh peripheral blood. RNA transcripts served as template for amplifying TCR beta CDR3 sequences. Second-round multiplex PCR followed a first-round RT-PCR using HTBI primers. TCRdb re-called the multiplex PCR reads through MiXCR, storing one row per CDR3 protein. The sample carries hundreds of thousands of distinct CDR3 sequences, approximately 22% recorded once. This clonotype occurred many times. Antigen specificity is unknown. Germline V gives CDR1 SGHRS, CDR2 YFSETQ. The CDR3 totals 14 residues. V dropped 4 bases and J dropped 6 bases, with 13 bases sitting between them.

The sequenced sample consisted of peripheral blood. The chain couples TRBV5-1 to TRBJ2-2; D gene uncertain. The sequence came from a woman aged 18-29 years with stable Graves' hyperthyroidism. Some clones in this sample may be carry-over from other donors' samples. The CDR3 sequence: CASSPGLAPGELFF. CDR3 DNA sequence: TGCGCCAGCAGCCCTGGCCTGGCCCCCGGGGAGCTGTTTTTT.